The 19 T cell receptor beta chains below all came from one sample that was sequenced in a study of blood T cell repertoires in COVID-19. Sequencing used immunoSEQ multiplex PCR; TCRdb keeps in-frame clones, though not all of them. This sample yields fewer than 300,000 clones, of which approximately 88% are seen a single time; 0.95% to 1.5% belongs to the top ten. Input material: PBMCs or T cells enriched from blood (not recorded which). These receptors were taken from a woman aged 40 to 50 with acute COVID-19.

The V gene is TRBV4-3, the J gene TRBJ2-3; TRBD2 might be the D (5 bases). The CDR3 runs 17 residues. The V end was cut by 1 base, the J end by 0 bases, with 14 bases between. CDR1 is LGHNA, CDR2 YSLEER, per germline. The CDR3 DNA is TGCGCCAGCAGCCAAGGTCTCGGGGTTACTAGCACAGATACGCAGTATTTT. This sequence encodes CASSQGLGVTSTDTQYF.

The CDR3 loop is CAISEEGYEGPSYGYTF. The CDR3 nucleotides are TGTGCCATCAGTGAGGAGGGATACGAGGGCCCCTCCTATGGCTACACCTTC. The V gene is TRBV10-3, the J gene TRBJ1-2, with unresolved D. This CDR3 is 17 amino acids long. V dropped 2 bases and J dropped 4 bases, with 20 bases sitting between them. Germline CDR1 reads ENHRY; CDR2 reads SYGVKD.

The chain has TRBV9 and TRBJ2-5; 7 bases are shared with TRBD2. The J segment lost 2 bases and the V segment lost 0 bases, leaving 7 bases of the junction unmatched. CDR3 length: 16 residues. Germline V gene sequence: CDR1 SGDLS, CDR2 YYNGEE. The CDR3 reads CASSVAGGTTQETQYF. CDR3 in DNA: TGTGCCAGCAGCGTAGCTGGGGGGACTACACAAGAGACCCAGTACTTC. The complete variable domain, with remaining parts taken from reference TRBV9 and TRBJ2-5, reads DSGVTQTPKHLITATGQRVTLRCSPRSGDLSVYWYQQSLDQGLQFLIQYYNGEERAKGNILERFSAQQFPDLHSELNLSSLELGDSALYFCASSVAGGTTQETQYFGPGTRLLVL.

The gene calls are TRBV28 and TRBJ2-7, with TRBD2 identical over 7 bases. Germline CDR1 MDHEN, CDR2 SYDVKM. The trim removed 5 bases at V and 6 bases at J, leaving 7 bases unmatched. The CDR3 is 13 residues long. The CDR3 region is CASSGGSTAEQYF. The DNA for the CDR3 is TGTGCCAGCAGTGGCGGGAGTACGGCCGAGCAGTACTTC.

This clone was picked up a small number of times. The rearrangement joins TRBV10-3 to TRBJ2-3; TRBD2 aligns across 7 bases. Looked up from germline, CDR1 is ENHRY and CDR2 is SYGVKD. V was clipped by 6 bases and J by 0 bases; unmatched bases: 6. The CDR3 covers 15 residues. The CDR3 DNA sequence: TGTGCCATCAGGACTAGCTCTACTAGCACAGATACGCAGTATTTT. It encodes CAIRTSSTSTDTQYF.

V usage is TRBV5-4 and J usage is TRBJ2-5; 8 bases align to TRBD2. The ends lost 5 bases at V and 5 bases at J; junction bases unmatched: 11. This CDR3 is 15 amino acids long. Germline CDR1 SGHNT, CDR2 YYREEE (reference sequence). The CDR3 region has the DNA TGTGCCAGCAGTCCTAGGGTAGCGGGAAGGGAGACCCAGTACTTC. It yields the protein CASSPRVAGRETQYF. Full variable domain (rest looked up from reference TRBV5-4 and TRBJ2-5): ETGVTQSPTHLIKTRGQQVTLRCSSQSGHNTVSWYQQALGQGPQFIFQYYREEENGRGNFPPRFSGLQFPNYSSELNVNALELDDSALYLCASSPRVAGRETQYFGPGTRLLVL.

This sequence joins TRBV19 and TRBJ1-3; D gene uncertain. Germline V gene lookup returns CDR1 LNHDA and CDR2 SQIVND (reference sequence). This CDR3 is built from 13 residues. V lost 6 bases, J lost 0 bases, and 6 bases lay in between. The CDR3 region is CASRLRSGNTIYF. The CDR3 DNA sequence: TGTGCCAGTAGGCTACGCTCTGGAAACACCATATATTTT.

The chain combines TRBV5-1 with TRBJ2-7; D is possibly TRBD1 (6 bases). CDR1 is SGHRS and CDR2 is YFSETQ in the germline V gene. The germline V and J ends were trimmed by 2 bases and 3 bases, with 15 bases remaining between them. The CDR3 consists of 15 residues. This CDR3 reads CASSFRNRTDYEQYF. Here the CDR3 DNA reads TGCGCCAGCAGCTTCCGAAATCGGACAGACTACGAGCAGTACTTC.

The chain is built from TRBV5-6 and TRBJ2-1; D unclear. The CDR3 spans 16 residues. Deletions cut 4 bases from V and 4 bases from J, with 18 bases between. CDR1 SGHDT and CDR2 YYEEEE come from the germline V gene. DNA for the CDR3: TGTGCCAGCAGCGCAGAACTAACGATTTTATACAATGAGCAGTTCTTC. Translating gives CASSAELTILYNEQFF.

The V gene is TRBV18, the J gene TRBJ1-4, with 8 bases lining up with TRBD1. This CDR3 spans 15 amino acids. The trim removed 6 bases at V and 4 bases at J, leaving 7 bases unmatched. In germline, CDR1 is KGHSH, CDR2 LQKENI. The CDR3 DNA reads TGTGCCAGCTCCCAGCGGACAGGGAGTAATGAAAAACTGTTTTTT. Its protein is CASSQRTGSNEKLFF.

The CDR3 here is CASSFRGTFNNEQFF. The CDR3, as DNA: TGTGCCAGCAGCTTCCGCGGTACGTTTAACAATGAGCAGTTCTTC. The V call is TRBV7-3, the J call TRBJ2-1; the D is unclear. With 3 bases removed from V and 5 bases from J, the gap between germline ends came to 14 bases. The CDR3 has 15 residues. Per germline, CDR1 SGHTA and CDR2 FQGTGA.

The chain uses TRBV21-1 and TRBJ2-7; the table's D call, TRBD2, has no DNA check behind it. TRBV21-1 is listed as a pseudogene. The CDR3 is 11 residues long. CDR3 sequence: CASSKLRPKYF. CDR3 nucleotide sequence: TGTGCCAGCAGCAAACTCCGCCCTAAGTACTTC.

The rearrangement links TRBV7-9 to TRBJ1-5, with TRBD1 matching over 7 bases. The germline V gene encodes CDR1 SEHNR and CDR2 FQNEAQ (reference sequence). The CDR3 consists of 14 residues. Trimming at V came to 5 bases and at J to 3 bases, leaving 4 bases not matched to a gene. For the CDR3, the DNA is TGTGCCAGCAGCCCGGGACAGTTCAATCAGCCCCAGCATTTT. Encoded protein: CASSPGQFNQPQHF.

This clone was recorded only once. CDR3 amino acids: CASKASGDYEQYV. CDR3 in DNA: TGCGCCAGCAAGGCTAGCGGGGATTACGAGCAGTACGTC. V gene TRBV10-2 combines with J gene TRBJ2-7; 9 positions agree with TRBD2. The germline V gene has CDR1 WSHSY and CDR2 SAAADI. This CDR3 region has 13 residues. Trimming removed 7 bases from V and 4 bases from J; junction bases left unmatched: 5.

The chain recombines TRBV21-1 with TRBJ2-3; the DNA was not compared with TRBD1, the D call given in the table. TRBV21-1 is labeled a pseudogene. This CDR3 region has 17 residues. The CDR3 reads CASIAPPTLGRVGTQYF. The CDR3, as DNA: TGTGCCAGCATCGCACCGCCGACCTTGGGCCGTGTGGGTACGCAGTATTTT.

V is TRBV24-1 and J is TRBJ2-2; D gene uncertain. Germline V gene lookup returns CDR1 KGHDR and CDR2 SFDVKD. The CDR3 sequence is 12 residues long. Trimming took 6 bases from V and 8 from J, leaving 9 bases between them. The CDR3: CATSYFSGELFF. The CDR3 DNA reads as TGTGCCACCAGTTACTTTTCTGGGGAGCTGTTTTTT.

The V call is TRBV11-3, the J call TRBJ2-3; possibly TRBD2 for D (6 bases). Germline assignment: CDR1 SGHNT and CDR2 YENEEA. The CDR3 runs to 14 residues. The V gene lost 5 bases and the J gene lost 11 bases, with 20 bases spanning the gap. CDR3 nucleotide sequence: TGTGCCAGCAGCCAAATTAGTGCGGGACTTGTGCAGTATTTT. This translates into CASSQISAGLVQYF.

The chain uses TRBV27 and TRBJ2-2; 10 bases fit TRBD1. Germline CDR1 and CDR2: MNHEY and SMNVEV (reference sequence). V lost 0 bases, J lost 6 bases, and 13 bases stayed unmatched. This CDR3 contains 19 residues. CDR3 residues: CASSLSILTGTGVAGELFF. In nucleotides, the CDR3 is TGTGCCAGCAGTTTATCGATTCTCACCGGGACAGGGGTGGCCGGGGAGCTGTTTTTT.

The CDR3 protein is CASRSEWGGQETQYF. CDR3 bases: TGTGCCAGCAGGTCCGAGTGGGGAGGCCAAGAGACCCAGTACTTC. The rearrangement joins TRBV28 to TRBJ2-5; D might be TRBD2 (6 bases). Germline values: CDR1 MDHEN, CDR2 SYDVKM. This CDR3 is 15 amino acids long. Trimming removed 6 bases from V and 1 base from J, with 15 bases in between.